This T cell receptor beta chain was identified during a study of immune cell composition in non-small cell lung cancer (dated by TCRdb to 2016 to 2017). The study in broad terms: To assign histologic subtype, which was mostly lung adenocarcinoma or squamous cell carcinoma, H&E was combined with p63, CK5, Napsin A and TTF-1 immunohistochemistry. Several tumour specimens with TCR-beta data were rare histological subtypes and were excluded from the subtype comparisons. Supplementary cohort #1, approximately 11 lung adenocarcinoma cases, had paired tumour/lung TCR-beta sequencing and TIL populations generated to assess tumour reactivity. Adaptive Biotechnologies TCR-beta sequencing was carried out on a few dozen paired NSCLC tumour and non-adjacent lung specimens, as well as on about two dozen tumour-only specimens.

Results and caveats for the whole study, not just this receptor: Compared with lung adenocarcinoma tumours, lung squamous cell carcinoma showed significantly higher Top 10 clone scores and productive clonality. Tumour-associated clones >0.5% occurred in nearly half of NSCLC cases: over 30% of adenocarcinomas versus 75% of squamous carcinomas. No significant correlation was found between tumour TCR-beta clonality and smoking pack-years. The reactivity cohort was only approximately eleven cases, and tumour-reactive clones were not shown to share sequences with the dominant in vivo tumour-associated clones. In approximately 10 adenocarcinoma cases, maximal tumour-associated clone frequency correlated strongly with TIL tumour reactivity, whereas overall clonality did not.

TCR-beta CDR3 regions were amplified from genomic DNA by a two-step multiplex PCR, with the second step adding Illumina-compatible adaptors. TCR-beta immunosequencing was carried out on an Illumina platform through the commercial immunoSEQ service. As for the authors' bioinformatics: Repertoires were described by productive clonality and by Top 10 Clones, which is the percentage of T-cell templates coming from the ten most frequent sequences. Productive clonality had a range of 0 to 1, where 1 means a monoclonal population. Tumour-associated clones were defined as sequences comprising at least 0.1% of tumour T-cell templates but absent from matched non-adjacent lung, identified via log10 scatter plots. Analyses were done in GraphPad Prism7 and R, with Student's t-tests for two-group comparisons, ANOVA for stages, and linear regression for relationships. The clones in this table, taken by TCRdb from immuneACCESS, are in-frame only. Not every clone is retained; where verified, under half of the shortfall comes from an unresolved V gene, and the cause of the rest is unknown. The DNA was the basis for D and trimming; V, J and clone size are from that table. The sample includes approximately 11,000 clones, with around 62% observed a single time. The top ten clones comprise 18% of the sample.

Taken from the germline V gene, the CDR1 and CDR2 loops are ENHRY and SYGVKD. The CDR3 goes from the cysteine to the phenylalanine over 13 residues. Here the CDR3 DNA is all that survives: 39 bases in frame from base 1. The junction carries 10 bases between V and J, which are trimmed by 4 bases and 6 bases respectively. Worth noting for this clone: Its cognate antigen has yet to be identified. No base-level quality is on record; no much larger clone is a single base apart.

Genomic DNA was extracted with the QIAamp DNA kit from frozen aliquots of unsorted single-cell suspensions. Surgically resected non-small cell lung cancer tissue was used for the tumour samples. Tissues were received within 2 hours of resection and processed immediately into single-cell suspensions. Tissue was mechanically dissociated and enzymatically digested with DNase I, collagenase I and hyaluronidase for approximately 30 minutes at 37 °C, then filtered and RBC-lysed. The source of this sequence is a human donor with non-small cell lung cancer. This receptor chain uses TRBV10-3 and TRBJ2-1; no D segment can be confidently identified. What was sequenced was lung tumor tissue. The DNA reads TGTGCCATCAGTGCTCGTGAGTTCAATGAGCAGTTCTTC. It specifies CAISAREFNEQFF.